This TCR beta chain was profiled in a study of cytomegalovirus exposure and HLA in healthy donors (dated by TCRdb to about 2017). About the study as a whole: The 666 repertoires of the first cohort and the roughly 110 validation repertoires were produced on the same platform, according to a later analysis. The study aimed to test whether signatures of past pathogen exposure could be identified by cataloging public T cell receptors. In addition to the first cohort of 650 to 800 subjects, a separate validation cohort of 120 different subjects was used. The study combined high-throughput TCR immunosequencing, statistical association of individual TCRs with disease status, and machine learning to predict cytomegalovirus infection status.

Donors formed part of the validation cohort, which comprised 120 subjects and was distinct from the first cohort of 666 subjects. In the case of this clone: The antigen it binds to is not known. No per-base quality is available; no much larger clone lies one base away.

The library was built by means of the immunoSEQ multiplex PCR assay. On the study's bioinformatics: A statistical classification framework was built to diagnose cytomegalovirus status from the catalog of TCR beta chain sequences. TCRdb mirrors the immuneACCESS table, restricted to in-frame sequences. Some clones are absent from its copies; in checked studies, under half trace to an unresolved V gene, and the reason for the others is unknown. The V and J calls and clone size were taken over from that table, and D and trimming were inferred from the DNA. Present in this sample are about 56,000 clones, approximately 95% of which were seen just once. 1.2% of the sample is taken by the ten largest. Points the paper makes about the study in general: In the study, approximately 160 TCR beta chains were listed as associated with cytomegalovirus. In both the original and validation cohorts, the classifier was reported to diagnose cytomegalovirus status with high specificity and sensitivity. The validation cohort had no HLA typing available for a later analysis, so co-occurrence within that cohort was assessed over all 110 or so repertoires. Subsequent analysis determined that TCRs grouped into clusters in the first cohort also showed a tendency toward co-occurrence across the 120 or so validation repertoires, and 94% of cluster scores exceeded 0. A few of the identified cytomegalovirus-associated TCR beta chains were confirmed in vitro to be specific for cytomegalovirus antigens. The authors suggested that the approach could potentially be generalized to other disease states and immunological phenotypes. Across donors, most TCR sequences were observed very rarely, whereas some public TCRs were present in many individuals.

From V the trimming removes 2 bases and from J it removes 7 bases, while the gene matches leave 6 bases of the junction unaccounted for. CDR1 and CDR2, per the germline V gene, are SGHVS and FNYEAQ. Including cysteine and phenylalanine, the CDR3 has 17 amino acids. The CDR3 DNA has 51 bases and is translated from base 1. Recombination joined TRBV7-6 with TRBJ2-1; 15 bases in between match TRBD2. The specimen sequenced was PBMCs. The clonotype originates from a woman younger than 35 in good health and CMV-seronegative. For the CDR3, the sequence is CASSLPPGLAGGNEQFF. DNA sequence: TGTGCCAGCAGCTTACCCCCGGGACTAGCGGGGGGTAATGAGCAGTTCTTC.